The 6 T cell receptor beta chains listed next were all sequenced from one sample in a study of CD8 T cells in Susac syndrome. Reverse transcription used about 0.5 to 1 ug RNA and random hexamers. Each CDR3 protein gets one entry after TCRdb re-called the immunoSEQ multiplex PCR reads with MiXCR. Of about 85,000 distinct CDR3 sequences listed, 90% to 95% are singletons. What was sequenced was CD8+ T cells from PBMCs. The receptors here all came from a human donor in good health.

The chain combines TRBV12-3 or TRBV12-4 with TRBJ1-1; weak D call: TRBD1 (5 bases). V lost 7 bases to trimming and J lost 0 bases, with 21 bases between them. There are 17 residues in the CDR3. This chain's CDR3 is CASTVWGLTILNTEAFF. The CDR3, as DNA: TGTGCCAGCACGGTCTGGGGCCTGACGATTCTGAACACTGAAGCTTTCTTT.

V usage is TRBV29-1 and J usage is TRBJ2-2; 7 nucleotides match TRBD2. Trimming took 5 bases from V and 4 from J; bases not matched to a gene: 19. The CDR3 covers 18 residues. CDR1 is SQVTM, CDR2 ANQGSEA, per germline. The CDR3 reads CSVQSIAGHLPITGELFF. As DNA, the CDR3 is TGCAGCGTTCAATCAATAGCGGGTCACCTCCCCATCACCGGGGAGCTGTTTTTT.

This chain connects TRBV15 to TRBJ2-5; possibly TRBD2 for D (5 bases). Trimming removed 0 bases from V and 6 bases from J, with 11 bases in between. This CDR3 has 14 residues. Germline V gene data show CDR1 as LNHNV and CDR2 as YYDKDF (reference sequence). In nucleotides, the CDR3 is TGTGCCACCAGCAGAGATCGGGGTGGGCAGACCCAGTACTTC. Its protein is CATSRDRGGQTQYF. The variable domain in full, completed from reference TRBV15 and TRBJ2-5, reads DAMVIQNPRYQVTQFGKPVTLSCSQTLNHNVMYWYQQKSSQAPKLLFHYYDKDFNNEADTPDNFQSRRPNTSFCFLDIRSPGLGDTAMYLCATSRDRGGQTQYFGPGTRLLVL.

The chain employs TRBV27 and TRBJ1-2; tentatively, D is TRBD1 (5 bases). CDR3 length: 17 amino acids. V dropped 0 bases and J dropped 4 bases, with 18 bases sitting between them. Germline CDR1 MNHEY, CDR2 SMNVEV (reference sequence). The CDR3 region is CASSLSFLGPGSYGYTF. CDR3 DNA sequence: TGTGCCAGCAGTTTATCCTTCCTCGGACCAGGGAGCTATGGCTACACCTTC.

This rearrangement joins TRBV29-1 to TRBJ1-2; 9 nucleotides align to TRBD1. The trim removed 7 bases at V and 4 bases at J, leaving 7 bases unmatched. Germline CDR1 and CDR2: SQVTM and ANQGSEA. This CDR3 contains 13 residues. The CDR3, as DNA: TGCAGCGCCCCGGGACAGGGACCCTATGGCTACACCTTC. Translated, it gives CSAPGQGPYGYTF.

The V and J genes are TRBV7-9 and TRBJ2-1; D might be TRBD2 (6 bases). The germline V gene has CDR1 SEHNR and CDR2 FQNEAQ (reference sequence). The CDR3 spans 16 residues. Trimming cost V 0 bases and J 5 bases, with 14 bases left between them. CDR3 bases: TGTGCCAGCAGCTTAGCCGGGGGAGTGAAGGACAATGAGCAGTTCTTC. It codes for CASSLAGGVKDNEQFF.